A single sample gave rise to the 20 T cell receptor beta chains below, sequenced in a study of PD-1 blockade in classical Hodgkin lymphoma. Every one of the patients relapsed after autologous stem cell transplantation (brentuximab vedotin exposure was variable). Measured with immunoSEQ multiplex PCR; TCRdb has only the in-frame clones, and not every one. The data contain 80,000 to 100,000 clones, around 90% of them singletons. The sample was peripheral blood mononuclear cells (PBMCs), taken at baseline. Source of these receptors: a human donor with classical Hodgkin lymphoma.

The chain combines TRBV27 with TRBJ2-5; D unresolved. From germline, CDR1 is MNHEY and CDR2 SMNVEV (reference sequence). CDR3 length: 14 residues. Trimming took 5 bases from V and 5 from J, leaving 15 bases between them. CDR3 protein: CASSGVGYGETQYF. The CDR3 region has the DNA TGTGCCAGCAGTGGAGTGGGGTATGGCGAGACCCAGTACTTC.

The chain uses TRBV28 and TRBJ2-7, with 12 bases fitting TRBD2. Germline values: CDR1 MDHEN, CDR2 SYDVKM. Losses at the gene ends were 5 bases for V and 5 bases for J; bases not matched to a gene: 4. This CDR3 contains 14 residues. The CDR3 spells CASSLAGGPNEQYF. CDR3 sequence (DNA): TGTGCCAGCAGTCTAGCGGGAGGGCCCAACGAGCAGTACTTC.

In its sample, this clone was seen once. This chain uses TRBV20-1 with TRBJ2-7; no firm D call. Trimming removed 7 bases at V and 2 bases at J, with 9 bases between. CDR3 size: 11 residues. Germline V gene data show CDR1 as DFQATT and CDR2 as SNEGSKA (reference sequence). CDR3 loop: CSVVTTYEQYF. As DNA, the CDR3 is TGCAGTGTTGTTACCACCTACGAGCAGTACTTC.

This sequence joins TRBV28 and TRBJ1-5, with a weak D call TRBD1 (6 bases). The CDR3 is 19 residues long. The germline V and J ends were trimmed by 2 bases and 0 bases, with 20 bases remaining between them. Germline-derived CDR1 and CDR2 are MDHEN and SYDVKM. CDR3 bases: TGTGCCAGCAGTTTAGTGGGGGCTGGGGGGAGATATAGCAATCAGCCCCAGCATTTT. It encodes CASSLVGAGGRYSNQPQHF.

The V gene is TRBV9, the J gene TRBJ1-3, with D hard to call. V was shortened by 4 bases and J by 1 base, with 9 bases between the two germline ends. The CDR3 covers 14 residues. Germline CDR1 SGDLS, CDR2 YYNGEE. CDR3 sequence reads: CASSPIVSGNTIYF. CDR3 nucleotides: TGTGCCAGCAGCCCAATAGTTTCTGGAAACACCATATATTTT. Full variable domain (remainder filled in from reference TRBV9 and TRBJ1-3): DSGVTQTPKHLITATGQRVTLRCSPRSGDLSVYWYQQSLDQGLQFLIQYYNGEERAKGNILERFSAQQFPDLHSELNLSSLELGDSALYFCASSPIVSGNTIYFGEGSWLTVV.

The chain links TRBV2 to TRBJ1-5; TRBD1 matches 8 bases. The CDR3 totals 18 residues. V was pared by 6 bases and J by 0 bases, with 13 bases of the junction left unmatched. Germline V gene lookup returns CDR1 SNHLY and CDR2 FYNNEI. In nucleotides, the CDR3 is TGTGCCAGCAGCGGACAGGGACGAAGTGGAAATAGCAATCAGCCCCAGCATTTT. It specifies CASSGQGRSGNSNQPQHF.

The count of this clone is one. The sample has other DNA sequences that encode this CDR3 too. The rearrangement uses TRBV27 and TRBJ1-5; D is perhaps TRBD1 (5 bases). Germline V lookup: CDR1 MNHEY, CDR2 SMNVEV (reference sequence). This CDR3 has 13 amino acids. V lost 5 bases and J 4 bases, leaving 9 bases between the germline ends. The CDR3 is CASSLRGNQPQHF. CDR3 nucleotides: TGTGCCAGCAGTCTAAGGGGTAATCAGCCCCAGCATTTT.

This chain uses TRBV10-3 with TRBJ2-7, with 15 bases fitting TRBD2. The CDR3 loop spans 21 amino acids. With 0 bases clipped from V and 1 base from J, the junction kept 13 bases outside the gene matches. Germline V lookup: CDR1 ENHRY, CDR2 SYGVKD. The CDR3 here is CAISESIYGGTSGRTSYEQYF. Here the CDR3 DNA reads TGTGCCATCAGTGAGTCGATTTATGGTGGGACTAGCGGGAGGACTTCCTACGAGCAGTACTTC.

DNA of the CDR3: TGTGCCAGCAGTGTCCGGGGTTTGACTGAAGCTTTCTTT. This translates into CASSVRGLTEAFF. The J gene is TRBJ1-1, the V gene TRBV2; D unresolved. Germline CDR1 reads SNHLY; CDR2 reads FYNNEI. CDR3 size: 13 residues. Trimming removed 4 bases at V and 5 bases at J, with 11 bases between.

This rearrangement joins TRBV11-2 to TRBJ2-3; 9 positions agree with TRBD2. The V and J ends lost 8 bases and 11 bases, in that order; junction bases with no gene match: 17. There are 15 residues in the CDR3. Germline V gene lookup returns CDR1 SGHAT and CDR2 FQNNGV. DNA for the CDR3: TGTGCCAGCTGCCCCTACTCGGGACTAGCAGGTGGGCAGTATTTT. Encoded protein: CASCPYSGLAGGQYF.

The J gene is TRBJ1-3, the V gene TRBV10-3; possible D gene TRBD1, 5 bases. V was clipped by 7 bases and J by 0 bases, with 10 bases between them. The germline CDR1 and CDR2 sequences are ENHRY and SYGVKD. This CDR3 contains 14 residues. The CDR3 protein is CAITQGFSGNTIYF. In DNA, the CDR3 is TGTGCCATCACCCAGGGCTTCTCTGGAAACACCATATATTTT.

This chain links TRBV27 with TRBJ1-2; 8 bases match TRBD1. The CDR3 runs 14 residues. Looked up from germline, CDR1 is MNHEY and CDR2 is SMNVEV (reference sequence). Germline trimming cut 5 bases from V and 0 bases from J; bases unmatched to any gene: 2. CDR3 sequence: CASSVDRANYGYTF. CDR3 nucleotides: TGTGCCAGCAGTGTGGACAGGGCTAACTATGGCTACACCTTC.

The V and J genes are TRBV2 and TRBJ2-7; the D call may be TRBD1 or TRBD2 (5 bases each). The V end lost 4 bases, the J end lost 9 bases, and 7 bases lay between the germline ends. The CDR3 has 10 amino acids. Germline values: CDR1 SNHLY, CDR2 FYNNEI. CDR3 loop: CASSGGRQYF. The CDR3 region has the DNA TGTGCCAGCAGTGGGGGGAGGCAGTACTTC.

CDR3: CASSRGVGNTIYF. CDR3 sequence (DNA): TGTGCCAGCAGCCGTGGAGTGGGAAACACCATATATTTT. This rearrangement joins TRBV27 to TRBJ1-3; D is unresolved. Germline-derived CDR1 and CDR2 are MNHEY and SMNVEV (reference sequence). The CDR3 contains 13 residues. V lost 6 bases to trimming and J lost 4 bases, with 10 bases between them.

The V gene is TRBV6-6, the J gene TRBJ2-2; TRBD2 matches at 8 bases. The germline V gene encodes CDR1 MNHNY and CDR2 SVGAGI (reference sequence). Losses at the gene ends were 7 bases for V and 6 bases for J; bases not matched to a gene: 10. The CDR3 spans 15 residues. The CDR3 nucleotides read TGTGCCAGCATTCAGGGACTAGGGTTGGCCGGGGAGCTGTTTTTT. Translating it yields CASIQGLGLAGELFF.

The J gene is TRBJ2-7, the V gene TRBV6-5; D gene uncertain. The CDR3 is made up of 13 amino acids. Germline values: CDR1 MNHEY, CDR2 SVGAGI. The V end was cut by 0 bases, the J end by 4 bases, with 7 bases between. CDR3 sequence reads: CASSYSGEYEQYF. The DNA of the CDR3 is TGTGCCAGCAGTTACTCAGGAGAGTACGAGCAGTACTTC.

CDR3 residues: CASSDRSVGANVLTF. The CDR3 coding sequence is TGTGCCAGTTCGGACAGGTCTGTCGGGGCCAACGTCCTGACTTTC. The genes are TRBV19 and TRBJ2-6; 7 bases line up with TRBD1. Germline V gene sequence: CDR1 LNHDA, CDR2 SQIVND (reference sequence). This CDR3 region has 15 residues. Losses at the gene ends were 8 bases for V and 4 bases for J; bases not matched to a gene: 8.

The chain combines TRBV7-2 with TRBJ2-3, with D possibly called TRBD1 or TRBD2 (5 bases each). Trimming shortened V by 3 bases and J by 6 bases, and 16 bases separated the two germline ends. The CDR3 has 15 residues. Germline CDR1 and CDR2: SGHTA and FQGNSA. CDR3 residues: CASSFRGREPDTQYF. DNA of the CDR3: TGTGCCAGCAGCTTTCGTGGCAGGGAGCCTGATACGCAGTATTTT.

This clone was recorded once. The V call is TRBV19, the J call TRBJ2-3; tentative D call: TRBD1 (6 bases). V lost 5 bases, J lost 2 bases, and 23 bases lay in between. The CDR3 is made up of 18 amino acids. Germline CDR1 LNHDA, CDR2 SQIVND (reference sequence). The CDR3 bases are TGTGCCAGTAGTGAGGGCCCCCCGGGACAACCTGCCACAGATACGCAGTATTTT. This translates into CASSEGPPGQPATDTQYF.

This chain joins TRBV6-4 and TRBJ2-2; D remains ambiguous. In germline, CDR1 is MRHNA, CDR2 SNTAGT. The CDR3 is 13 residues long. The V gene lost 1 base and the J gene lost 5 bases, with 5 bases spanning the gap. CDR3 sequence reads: CASSDYQTGELFF. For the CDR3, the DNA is TGTGCCAGCAGTGACTATCAGACCGGGGAGCTGTTTTTT.